This T cell receptor (beta chain) originates from a study of T cells expressing NK-cell markers. Turning to the study itself: In sorted CD3+CD56+NKG2C+, CD3+CD56+NKG2C- and CD3+CD56-NKG2C+ T cells, TCR beta repertoires were obtained. Seven of the eight sequenced donors were classified as HCMV-seropositive, and one was classified as seronegative.

The CDR3 contains 14 residues. Germline V gives CDR1 LNHDA, CDR2 SQIVND (reference sequence). Overall study findings and caveats: The CD3+CD56-NKG2C+ fraction of a few donors was also led by these clonotypes.

Note on this clonotype: The antigen remains unidentified.

Libraries used 5'RACE template switching adding universal primer site and UMIs. After re-calling the 5' RACE reads, TCRdb lists one entry per CDR3 protein, DNA absent. The table for this sample gives about 390,000 distinct CDR3 sequences. The sample comprised blood T cells: a sorted CD56 or NKG2C T cell subset, CD4+ or CD8+ T cells, or bulk PBMC T cells (not recorded which). The sequence derives from a woman aged 50 to 60 in good health. The chain joins TRBV19 to TRBJ2-3; TCRdb proposes TRBD1, but this gene call is untestable without DNA. The chain's CDR3 is CASKFRGGTDTQYF.